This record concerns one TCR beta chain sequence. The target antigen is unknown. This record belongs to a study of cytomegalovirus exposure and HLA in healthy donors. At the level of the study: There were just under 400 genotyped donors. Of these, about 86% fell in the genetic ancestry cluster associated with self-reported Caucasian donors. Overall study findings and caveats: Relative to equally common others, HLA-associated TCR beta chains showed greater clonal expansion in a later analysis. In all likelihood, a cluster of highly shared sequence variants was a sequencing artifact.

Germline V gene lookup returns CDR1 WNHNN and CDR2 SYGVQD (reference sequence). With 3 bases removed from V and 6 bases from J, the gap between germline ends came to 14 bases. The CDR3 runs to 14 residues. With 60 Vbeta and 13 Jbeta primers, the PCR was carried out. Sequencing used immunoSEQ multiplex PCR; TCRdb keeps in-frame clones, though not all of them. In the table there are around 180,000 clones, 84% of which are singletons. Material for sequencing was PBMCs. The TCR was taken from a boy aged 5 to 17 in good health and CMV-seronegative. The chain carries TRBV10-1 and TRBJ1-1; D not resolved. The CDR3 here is CASSEEMGRAEAFF. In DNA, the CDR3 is TGCGCCAGCAGTGAAGAAATGGGGAGGGCTGAAGCTTTCTTT.